These 30 T cell receptor beta chains originate from one sample sequenced in a study of T cell responses to AZD1222 COVID-19 vaccine. Data came from immunoSEQ multiplex PCR; TCRdb stores just in-frame clones and leaves some out. The top ten clones hold around 1% of a sample with roughly 150,000 clones, roughly 87% of them seen once. This sample comprised peripheral blood, obtained 28 days after the second AZD1222 dose. The receptors come from an adult who received the AZD1222 COVID-19 vaccine.

V is TRBV5-4 and J is TRBJ2-7; 12 bases agree with TRBD1. CDR1 is SGHNT and CDR2 is YYREEE in the germline V gene (reference sequence). CDR3 size: 15 residues. Trimming cost V 4 bases and J 4 bases; bases outside gene matches: 6. The CDR3 reads CASSPGGQGAYEQYF. The CDR3 nucleotides are TGTGCCAGCAGCCCGGGGGGACAGGGGGCGTACGAGCAGTACTTC.

This chain connects TRBV6-2 or TRBV6-3 to TRBJ1-1; D gene unclear. The germline V and J ends were trimmed by 5 bases and 5 bases, with 15 bases remaining between them. The CDR3 is 14 amino acids. Looked up from germline, CDR1 is MNHEY and CDR2 is SVGEGT. As DNA, the CDR3 is TGTGCCAGCAGTAAAGGACGCTTGGGAACTGAAGCTTTCTTT. Amino acids: CASSKGRLGTEAFF.

The rearrangement uses TRBV5-6 and TRBJ2-5; D gene ambiguous. The CDR3 sequence is 13 residues long. V shed 0 bases and J shed 1 base, with 4 bases lying between them. Germline CDR1 SGHDT, CDR2 YYEEEE. Written as DNA, the CDR3 is TGTGCCAGCAGCTTGGGGGGCCAAGAGACCCAGTACTTC. Protein: CASSLGGQETQYF.

This sequence joins TRBV19 and TRBJ1-1; no reliable D call. Germline V gives CDR1 LNHDA, CDR2 SQIVND (reference sequence). CDR3 size: 12 residues. With 10 bases removed from V and 3 bases from J, the gap between germline ends came to 12 bases. This CDR3 reads CATSVGDTEAFF. The CDR3 DNA follows: TGTGCCACCTCGGTCGGTGACACTGAAGCTTTCTTT. The entire variable domain, with the rest obtained from reference TRBV19 and TRBJ1-1, is as follows: DGGITQSPKYLFRKEGQNVTLSCEQNLNHDAMYWYRQDPGQGLRLIYYSQIVNDFQKGDIAEGYSVSREKKESFPLTVTSAQKNPTAFYLCATSVGDTEAFFGQGTRLTVV.

The sample holds one count of this clone. This rearrangement joins TRBV19 to TRBJ1-4; D not certain. CDR3 length equals 15 residues. The germline V gene encodes CDR1 LNHDA and CDR2 SQIVND (reference sequence). Trimming stripped 6 bases from V and 0 bases from J, with 11 bases between. This CDR3 reads CASSAYPTTNEKLFF. The CDR3 DNA sequence: TGTGCCAGTAGCGCCTACCCCACAACTAATGAAAAACTGTTTTTT.

V and J are TRBV19 and TRBJ2-7; weak D call: TRBD1 (6 bases). The germline V and J ends were trimmed by 4 bases and 5 bases, with 18 bases remaining between them. The CDR3 loop spans 15 amino acids. CDR1 and CDR2 from the germline V gene are LNHDA and SQIVND (reference sequence). The CDR3 reads CASSTGGLMDDEQYF. CDR3 nucleotides: TGTGCCAGTAGTACTGGGGGCCTGATGGACGACGAGCAGTACTTC.

The V gene is TRBV5-1, the J gene TRBJ1-1; 7 bases line up with TRBD1. The CDR3 covers 16 residues. V shed 0 bases and J 6 bases; nucleotides not matched to a gene: 11. CDR1 is SGHRS and CDR2 is YFSETQ in the germline V gene. The CDR3 here is CASSLASPRTGAEAFF. CDR3 DNA: TGCGCCAGCAGCTTGGCCTCCCCCAGGACAGGCGCTGAAGCTTTCTTT.

This clone occurred once. The chain is built from TRBV5-5 and TRBJ1-6; D is undetermined. Germline CDR1 SGHKS, CDR2 YYEKEE (reference sequence). Deletions cut 4 bases from V and 0 bases from J, with 5 bases between. The CDR3 is 14 residues long. This CDR3 is CASSLPSYNSPLHF. CDR3 coding DNA: TGTGCCAGCAGCCTCCCCTCCTATAATTCACCCCTCCACTTT. The full variable domain, rest sourced from reference TRBV5-5 and TRBJ1-6, is DAGVTQSPTHLIKTRGQQVTLRCSPISGHKSVSWYQQVLGQGPQFIFQYYEKEERGRGNFPDRFSARQFPNYSSELNVNALLLGDSALYLCASSLPSYNSPLHFGNGTRLTVT.

The chain is built from TRBV13 and TRBJ2-1; 11 bases map to TRBD2. Losses at the gene ends were 7 bases for V and 3 bases for J; bases not matched to a gene: 5. This CDR3 has 15 amino acids. CDR1 and CDR2 from the germline V gene are PRHDT and FYEKMQ (reference sequence). CDR3 nucleotide sequence: TGTGCCAGCAACTCCGGGACTAGCGGCTACAATGAGCAGTTCTTC. This encodes CASNSGTSGYNEQFF.

The chain employs TRBV4-1 and TRBJ2-1; 10 bases agree with TRBD2. Germline V gives CDR1 MGHRA, CDR2 YSYEKL. V shed 5 bases, J shed 0 bases, and the junction held 1 base outside the gene matches. The CDR3 consists of 15 residues. CDR3 coding DNA: TGCGCCAGCAGCTGGACTAGCGGCTCCTACAATGAGCAGTTCTTC. Its protein is CASSWTSGSYNEQFF.

This rearrangement joins TRBV6-5 to TRBJ1-1; D remains ambiguous. Germline V gene data show CDR1 as MNHEY and CDR2 as SVGAGI. The ends were cut back, 6 bases at V and 3 bases at J, with 8 bases in the middle. CDR3 length: 12 amino acids. The CDR3 sequence is CASRAPDTEAFF. For the CDR3, the DNA is TGTGCCAGCAGGGCCCCCGACACTGAAGCTTTCTTT.

V usage is TRBV11-2 and J usage is TRBJ2-1; D may be TRBD1 or TRBD2 (5 bases each). Looked up from germline, CDR1 is SGHAT and CDR2 is FQNNGV. This CDR3 is built from 15 residues. V shed 5 bases and J shed 7 bases, with 18 bases lying between them. Here the CDR3 DNA reads TGTGCCAGCAGCACCAATCGGGGCGCGGGTAATGAGCAGTTCTTC. This gives the protein CASSTNRGAGNEQFF.

The count of this clone is one. Additional DNA sequences in this sample encode the identical CDR3. The chain employs TRBV29-1 and TRBJ2-3; D unresolved. Germline CDR1 reads SQVTM; CDR2 reads ANQGSEA. The CDR3 spans 13 residues. Trimming removed 4 bases from V and 3 bases from J, with 11 bases in between. In DNA form, the CDR3 reads TGCAGCGTTGTAGGCAGAGTGACAGATACGCAGTATTTT. This translates into CSVVGRVTDTQYF.

This clone has a handful of counts. The chain employs TRBV11-2 and TRBJ2-1; no reliable D call. Germline V gene data show CDR1 as SGHAT and CDR2 as FQNNGV. The CDR3 covers 15 residues. V gave up 1 base and J gave up 13 bases, with 20 bases separating them. CDR3 protein: CASSLVLTAAAKQFF. CDR3 nucleotides: TGTGCCAGCAGCTTAGTCCTCACGGCCGCCGCAAAACAGTTCTTC.

The chain carries TRBV3-1 (or the pseudogene TRBV3-2) and TRBJ2-7, with TRBD1 matching over 12 bases. CDR3 length: 15 residues. V gave up 3 bases and J gave up 2 bases; unmatched junction bases: 2. Looked up from germline, CDR1 is LGHDT and CDR2 is YNNKEL (reference sequence). The CDR3 bases are TGTGCCAGCAGCCACGGGACAGGGGGCACCTACGAGCAGTACTTC. This codes for CASSHGTGGTYEQYF.

The chain has TRBV6-6 and TRBJ1-3, with 9 bases aligning to TRBD1. Germline trimming cut 6 bases from V and 3 bases from J; bases unmatched to any gene: 9. The germline gives CDR1 MNHNY, CDR2 SVGAGI (reference sequence). The CDR3 consists of 16 residues. CDR3 protein: CASSRPGQGSGNTIYF. The CDR3 DNA reads TGTGCCAGCAGCCGTCCTGGACAGGGGAGTGGAAACACCATATATTTT.

The chain employs TRBV10-1 and TRBJ2-1; 14 bases fit TRBD2. V lost 6 bases to trimming and J lost 12 bases; unmatched junction nucleotides: 7. Germline V gene sequence: CDR1 WNHNN, CDR2 SYGVQD (reference sequence). This CDR3 has 14 residues. The CDR3 DNA reads TGCGCCAGCAGCCTCGGGACTAGCGGGGGAAGGCAGTTCTTC. Translation: CASSLGTSGGRQFF.

The genes are TRBV4-3 and TRBJ2-7; D not certain. This CDR3 spans 15 amino acids. V lost 0 bases to trimming and J lost 2 bases, with 11 bases between them. Germline V CDR1 and CDR2: LGHNA, YSLEER. The CDR3 sequence is CASSQEFGIPYEQYF. CDR3 coding DNA: TGCGCCAGCAGCCAAGAGTTTGGGATACCCTACGAGCAGTACTTC.

V and J are TRBV15 and TRBJ1-3; D call uncertain. This CDR3 is 14 amino acids long. V was pared by 0 bases and J by 4 bases, with 7 bases between. In germline, CDR1 is LNHNV, CDR2 YYDKDF (reference sequence). DNA for the CDR3: TGTGCCACCAGCAGAGATAGGAAAGGAAACACCATATATTTT. The encoded protein is CATSRDRKGNTIYF.

The V gene is TRBV7-6, the J gene TRBJ2-1; tentative D call: TRBD1 (6 bases). Deletions cut 3 bases from V and 7 bases from J, with 16 bases between. Germline assignment: CDR1 SGHVS and CDR2 FNYEAQ. CDR3 length: 15 amino acids. CDR3 loop: CASSLFQGLGNEQFF. The CDR3 DNA reads TGTGCCAGCAGCTTGTTTCAGGGGTTGGGGAATGAGCAGTTCTTC.

The V gene is TRBV19, the J gene TRBJ2-1, with TRBD2 matching 10 bases. The V gene's germline CDR1 is LNHDA and CDR2 SQIVND (reference sequence). J was trimmed by 4 bases and V by 6 bases; bases with no gene match: 9. The CDR3 runs 16 residues. This CDR3 reads CASRLAGGQIYNEQFF. In nucleotides, the CDR3 is TGTGCCAGTAGATTAGCGGGGGGACAAATATACAATGAGCAGTTCTTC. Full variable domain (missing parts from reference TRBV19 and TRBJ2-1): DGGITQSPKYLFRKEGQNVTLSCEQNLNHDAMYWYRQDPGQGLRLIYYSQIVNDFQKGDIAEGYSVSREKKESFPLTVTSAQKNPTAFYLCASRLAGGQIYNEQFFGPGTRLTVL.

The chain is built from TRBV4-1 and TRBJ2-4; 7 bases fit TRBD2. CDR1 and CDR2 from the germline V gene are MGHRA and YSYEKL. This CDR3 region has 16 residues. V dropped 0 bases and J dropped 7; count of bases not matched to a gene: 9. The CDR3 protein is CASSQEWGGAGNIQYF. CDR3 nucleotides: TGCGCCAGCAGCCAAGAATGGGGAGGGGCTGGGAACATTCAGTACTTC.

V and J are TRBV5-5 and TRBJ1-1; D unclear. Germline lookup yields CDR1 SGHKS and CDR2 YYEKEE (reference sequence). This CDR3 comprises 15 residues. V lost 1 base, J lost 0 bases, and 10 bases lay in between. CDR3 amino acids: CASSLSPTMNTEAFF. The CDR3 nucleotides are TGTGCCAGCAGCTTGTCGCCGACCATGAACACTGAAGCTTTCTTT.

The chain uses TRBV7-2 and TRBJ2-7, with D perhaps TRBD1 (6 bases). Trimming shortened V by 3 bases and J by 0 bases, and 12 bases separated the two germline ends. CDR3 size: 15 residues. The germline CDR1 and CDR2 sequences are SGHTA and FQGNSA. Here the CDR3 DNA reads TGTGCCAGCAGCTTTCAACAGGGCAGCTCCTACGAGCAGTACTTC. Residues: CASSFQQGSSYEQYF.

The gene calls are TRBV6-5 and TRBJ2-7; no clear D gene. Germline lookup yields CDR1 MNHEY and CDR2 SVGAGI. V was trimmed by 6 bases and J by 2 bases, leaving 17 bases between them. This CDR3 has 15 amino acids. This CDR3 reads CASSLSPGPTYEQYF. Here the CDR3 DNA reads TGTGCCAGCAGCCTATCTCCCGGACCAACCTACGAGCAGTACTTC.

This chain links TRBV5-1 with TRBJ2-7; perhaps TRBD2 as D (6 bases). Germline CDR1 reads SGHRS; CDR2 reads YFSETQ. V lost 4 bases, J lost 7 bases, and 18 bases lay in between. CDR3 length: 14 residues. CDR3 in amino acids: CASSPAEGSREQYF. The CDR3 nucleotides read TGCGCCAGCAGCCCCGCGGAGGGGTCTCGGGAGCAGTACTTC.

V and J are TRBV11-2 and TRBJ2-7; D is uncertain. This CDR3 contains 12 residues. Germline V gene lookup returns CDR1 SGHAT and CDR2 FQNNGV. Trimming removed 2 bases from V and 9 bases from J, with 11 bases in between. The CDR3 nucleotides are TGTGCCAGCAGCTTATACGGGTTAGGGCAGTACTTC. Translated, it gives CASSLYGLGQYF.

This clone turned up a few times. The chain combines TRBV3-1 (or the pseudogene TRBV3-2) with TRBJ2-7; D unresolved. Germline CDR1 LGHDT, CDR2 YNNKEL (reference sequence). The CDR3 consists of 12 residues. The ends were cut back, 6 bases at V and 7 bases at J, with 13 bases in the middle. The DNA for the CDR3 is TGTGCCAGCAGTCCCTGGGGTAGGGAGCAGTACTTC. Encoded protein: CASSPWGREQYF.

This chain connects TRBV6-5 to TRBJ1-2; 9 nucleotides align to TRBD1. The trim removed 5 bases at V and 0 bases at J, leaving 4 bases unmatched. CDR1 is MNHEY and CDR2 is SVGAGI in the germline V gene. The length of the CDR3 is 15 residues. CDR3 sequence reads: CASSRGQGANYGYTF. The CDR3 DNA reads as TGTGCCAGCAGTCGGGGACAGGGAGCTAACTATGGCTACACCTTC.

The V and J genes are TRBV4-1 and TRBJ1-6; TRBD1 is a possible D gene (5 bases). The V gene's germline CDR1 is MGHRA and CDR2 YSYEKL. Trimming took off 0 bases at V and 7 bases at J, with 13 bases between the two ends. The CDR3 is 16 residues long. The CDR3 region is CASSQEPGQANSPLHF. CDR3 DNA sequence: TGCGCCAGCAGCCAAGAGCCCGGACAAGCCAATTCACCCCTCCACTTT.